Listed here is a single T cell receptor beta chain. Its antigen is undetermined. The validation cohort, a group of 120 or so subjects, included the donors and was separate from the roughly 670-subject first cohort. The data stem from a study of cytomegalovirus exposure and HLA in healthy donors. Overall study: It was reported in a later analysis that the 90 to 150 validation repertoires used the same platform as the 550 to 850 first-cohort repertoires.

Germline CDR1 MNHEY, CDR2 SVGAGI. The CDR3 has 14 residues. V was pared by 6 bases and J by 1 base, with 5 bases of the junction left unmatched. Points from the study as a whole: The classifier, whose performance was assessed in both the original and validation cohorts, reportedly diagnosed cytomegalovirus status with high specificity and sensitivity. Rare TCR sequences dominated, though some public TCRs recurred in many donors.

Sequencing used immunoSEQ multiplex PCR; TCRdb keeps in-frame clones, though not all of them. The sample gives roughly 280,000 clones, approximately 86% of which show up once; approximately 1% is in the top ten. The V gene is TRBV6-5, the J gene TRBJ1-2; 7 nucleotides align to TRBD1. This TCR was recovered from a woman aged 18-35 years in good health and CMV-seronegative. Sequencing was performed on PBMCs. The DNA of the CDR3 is TGTGCCAGCAGGGCAGGGGGAAATAACTATGGCTACACCTTC. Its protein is CASRAGGNNYGYTF.